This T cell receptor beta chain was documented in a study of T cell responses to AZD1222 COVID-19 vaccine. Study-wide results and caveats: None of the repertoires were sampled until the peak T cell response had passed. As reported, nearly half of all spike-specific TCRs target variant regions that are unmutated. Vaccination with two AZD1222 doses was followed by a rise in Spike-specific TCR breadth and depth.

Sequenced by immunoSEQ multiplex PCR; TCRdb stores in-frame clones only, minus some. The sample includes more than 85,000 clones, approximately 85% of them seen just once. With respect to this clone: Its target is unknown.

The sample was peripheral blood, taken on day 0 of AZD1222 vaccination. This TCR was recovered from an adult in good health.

The CDR3 region is CASSPPGLGNTIYF. CDR3 coding DNA: TGTGCCAGCAGTCCCCCGGGGCTCGGAAACACCATATATTTT. The rearrangement joins TRBV2 to TRBJ1-3, with D tentatively TRBD1 (5 bases). CDR1 SNHLY and CDR2 FYNNEI come from the germline V gene. V dropped 5 bases and J dropped 4 bases, with 12 bases sitting between them. The CDR3 is 14 amino acids. Variable domain in full (rest from reference TRBV2 and TRBJ1-3): EPEVTQTPSHQVTQMGQEVILRCVPISNHLYFYWYRQILGQKVEFLVSFYNNEISEKSEIFDDQFSVERPDGSNFTLKIRSTKLEDSAMYFCASSPPGLGNTIYFGEGSWLTVV.